The 20 T cell receptor beta chains below were found in one sample sequenced in a study of blood T cell repertoires in COVID-19. Sequencing was performed with immunoSEQ multiplex PCR; in TCRdb, only in-frame clones are kept and a portion is missing. The sample lists about 280,000 clones, roughly 85% occurring once. The sample comprised peripheral blood. These receptors all come from a man between 50 and 59 years old with active or convalescent COVID-19.

The chain is built from TRBV5-6 and TRBJ1-6; D is uncertain. This CDR3 is 16 amino acids long. Germline CDR1 is SGHDT and CDR2 is YYEEEE. Between the trimmed V and J ends, which lost 7 bases and 0 bases, there was a span of 14 bases. The CDR3 bases are TGTGCCAGCGCTCAAACGGGGAGCTCCTATAATTCACCCCTCCACTTT. As protein: CASAQTGSSYNSPLHF. Supplemented by reference TRBV5-6 and TRBJ1-6, the full variable domain reads DAGVTQSPTHLIKTRGQQVTLRCSPKSGHDTVSWYQQALGQGPQFIFQYYEEEERQRGNFPDRFSGHQFPNYSSELNVNALLLGDSALYLCASAQTGSSYNSPLHFGNGTRLTVT.

This clone has just a few counts. This rearrangement joins TRBV12-5 to TRBJ1-1, with TRBD1 matching 11 bases. After removal of 7 bases from V and 1 base from J, the junction contained 5 bases not matched to a gene. The germline gives CDR1 LGHNT, CDR2 FRNRAP. The CDR3 contains 15 residues. CDR3 region: CASVRGTGGNTEAFF. The DNA for the CDR3 is TGTGCTAGTGTCAGGGGGACAGGGGGGAACACTGAAGCTTTCTTT.

V gene TRBV4-3 combines with J gene TRBJ1-2; TRBD1 matches at 11 bases. The V gene's germline CDR1 is LGHNA and CDR2 YSLEER. The V segment lost 1 base and the J segment 9 bases; nucleotides outside the gene matches: 4. CDR3 length: 14 residues. Here the CDR3 DNA reads TGCGCCAGCAGCCAAGCCGGGACAGGGGGTAGCTACACCTTC. Translated, it gives CASSQAGTGGSYTF.

The chain carries TRBV4-1 and TRBJ1-2; 8 nucleotides align to TRBD1. The CDR3 is 15 amino acids. J gave up 8 bases and V 0 bases, and 8 bases lay outside the gene matches. Germline V lookup: CDR1 MGHRA, CDR2 YSYEKL. CDR3 region: CASSQDSQGAVGYTF. The CDR3 bases are TGCGCCAGCAGCCAAGATAGCCAGGGGGCAGTGGGCTACACCTTC.

The V and J genes are TRBV30 and TRBJ1-2; weak D call: TRBD1 (5 bases). The CDR3 is 12 residues long. V was shortened by 2 bases and J by 4 bases, with 8 bases between the two germline ends. Per the germline V gene, CDR1 is GTSNPN and CDR2 is SVGIG (reference sequence). The CDR3 DNA reads as TGTGCCTGGAGTTTACAGGCCTATGGCTACACCTTC. Translation: CAWSLQAYGYTF.

The rearrangement joins TRBV20-1 to TRBJ2-7; no clear D gene. V was shortened by 5 bases and J by 7 bases, with 9 bases between the two germline ends. The CDR3 is made up of 10 amino acids. Germline V gives CDR1 DFQATT, CDR2 SNEGSKA (reference sequence). The CDR3 reads CSAASREQYF. CDR3 bases: TGCAGTGCTGCCAGTCGAGAGCAGTACTTC.

The rearrangement joins TRBV28 to TRBJ1-1; no definite D call. Germline V gene sequence: CDR1 MDHEN, CDR2 SYDVKM. V lost 4 bases and J 0 bases, leaving 12 bases between the germline ends. CDR3 size: 15 residues. CDR3 region: CASSSRGGMNTEAFF. CDR3 DNA: TGTGCCAGCAGTTCACGCGGAGGAATGAACACTGAAGCTTTCTTT.

This chain connects TRBV7-2 to TRBJ1-5; D unresolved. Germline V gene sequence: CDR1 SGHTA, CDR2 FQGNSA. V was shortened by 5 bases and J by 4 bases, with 12 bases between the two germline ends. The CDR3 consists of 14 residues. DNA for the CDR3: TGTGCCAGCAGCGTCGATGGAGGTAATCAGCCCCAGCATTTT. It codes for CASSVDGGNQPQHF.

Only one count was recorded for this clone. The rearrangement uses TRBV28 and TRBJ1-2; TRBD1 matches at 9 bases. Germline CDR1 and CDR2: MDHEN and SYDVKM. The CDR3 totals 17 residues. The V and J ends lost 0 bases and 4 bases, in that order; junction bases with no gene match: 9. DNA of the CDR3: TGTGCCAGCAGTTTATGGAACGCGGGACAGGGCGGCTATGGCTACACCTTC. Translated: CASSLWNAGQGGYGYTF.

The chain carries TRBV20-1 and TRBJ1-3; perhaps TRBD1 as D (5 bases). From germline, CDR1 is DFQATT and CDR2 SNEGSKA (reference sequence). Trimming removed 3 bases from V and 2 bases from J, with 8 bases in between. The CDR3 sequence is 13 residues long. This CDR3 reads CSASRGTGNTIYF. DNA for the CDR3: TGCAGTGCTAGTCGGGGGACTGGAAACACCATATATTTT.

J is TRBJ2-1 and V is TRBV3-1 (or the pseudogene TRBV3-2); possible D gene TRBD2, 6 bases. The CDR3 runs 16 residues. Per germline, CDR1 LGHDT and CDR2 YNNKEL (reference sequence). Trimming pared 1 base from V and 0 bases from J, leaving 10 bases between. For the CDR3, the DNA is TGTGCCAGCAGCCAAGGGGTAGCGGCCTCCTACAATGAGCAGTTCTTC. This sequence encodes CASSQGVAASYNEQFF.

The chain recombines TRBV19 with TRBJ2-7, with TRBD1 matching 8 bases. The germline gives CDR1 LNHDA, CDR2 SQIVND (reference sequence). The CDR3 is made up of 15 amino acids. The V and J ends lost 5 bases and 0 bases, in that order; junction bases with no gene match: 6. DNA for the CDR3: TGTGCCAGTAGTCGAGACAGGGGAAGCTCCTACGAGCAGTACTTC. Translation gives CASSRDRGSSYEQYF.

The genes are TRBV4-3 and TRBJ2-2, with a weak D call TRBD2 (6 bases). Germline V gene sequence: CDR1 LGHNA, CDR2 YSLEER. The V gene lost 5 bases and the J gene lost 0 bases, with 10 bases spanning the gap. The CDR3 covers 15 residues. The CDR3 spells CASSVVAANTGELFF. Here the CDR3 DNA reads TGCGCCAGCAGCGTGGTAGCGGCGAACACCGGGGAGCTGTTTTTT.

V gene TRBV9 combines with J gene TRBJ2-1; TRBD1 is a possible D gene (6 bases). CDR1 is SGDLS and CDR2 is YYNGEE in the germline V gene. The CDR3 length is 15 residues. Trimming left V 3 bases short and J 10 bases short, with 20 bases between. The CDR3 DNA follows: TGTGCCAGCAGCGCCCCCGGGACAAACCTTCGGGAGCAGTTCTTC. Translating it yields CASSAPGTNLREQFF. Full variable domain (missing parts from reference TRBV9 and TRBJ2-1): DSGVTQTPKHLITATGQRVTLRCSPRSGDLSVYWYQQSLDQGLQFLIQYYNGEERAKGNILERFSAQQFPDLHSELNLSSLELGDSALYFCASSAPGTNLREQFFGPGTRLTVL.

This chain uses TRBV7-6 with TRBJ2-5, with D perhaps matching TRBD2 (5 bases). V lost 4 bases and J 5 bases, leaving 23 bases between the germline ends. This CDR3 contains 17 residues. Germline CDR1 SGHVS, CDR2 FNYEAQ. The CDR3 sequence: CASSSRPSLGELETQYF. CDR3 bases: TGTGCCAGCAGCTCCAGACCTAGCCTAGGCGAGTTGGAGACCCAGTACTTC.

Concerning this clone itself: The junction shows a germline mismatch at one end, possibly a read error. The rearrangement joins TRBV7-7 to TRBJ1-5; TRBD1 might be the D (5 bases). This CDR3 comprises 13 residues. Germline CDR1 SSHAT, CDR2 FNYEAQ (reference sequence). CDR3 sequence reads: CASSRAEGQPQHF. The CDR3 DNA reads TGTGCTAGCAGCCGCGCGGAGGGGCAGCCCCAGCATTTT.

The CDR3 protein is CASSLGRFADTQYF. CDR3 DNA sequence: TGTGCCAGCAGCTTAGGGAGGTTTGCGGATACGCAGTATTTT. J is TRBJ2-3 and V is TRBV7-2, with D perhaps TRBD2 (5 bases). With 1 base removed from V and 6 bases from J, the gap between germline ends came to 11 bases. This CDR3 has 14 residues. The V gene's germline CDR1 is SGHTA and CDR2 FQGNSA.

This clone was picked up one time. The genes are TRBV9 and TRBJ2-2; the D is unclear. This CDR3 is built from 14 residues. V was cut by 5 bases and J by 4 bases, with 12 bases left in between. CDR1 is SGDLS and CDR2 is YYNGEE in the germline V gene. The DNA for the CDR3 is TGTGCCAGCAGACCTGGTCGGTCCACCGGGGAGCTGTTTTTT. Translating it yields CASRPGRSTGELFF. Filled out from reference TRBV9 and TRBJ2-2, the complete variable domain reads DSGVTQTPKHLITATGQRVTLRCSPRSGDLSVYWYQQSLDQGLQFLIQYYNGEERAKGNILERFSAQQFPDLHSELNLSSLELGDSALYFCASRPGRSTGELFFGEGSRLTVL.

The rearrangement links TRBV12-5 to TRBJ2-3; a possible D gene is TRBD2 (6 bases). V lost 2 bases to trimming and J lost 0 bases, with 9 bases between them. The CDR3 is 15 residues long. The germline CDR1 and CDR2 sequences are LGHNT and FRNRAP. The CDR3 loop reads CASGLTGESTDTQYF. The CDR3, as DNA: TGTGCTAGTGGTTTGACGGGGGAAAGCACAGATACGCAGTATTTT.

The chain is built from TRBV10-3 and TRBJ1-2; possibly TRBD1 for D (5 bases). CDR1 and CDR2 (germline): ENHRY, SYGVKD. This CDR3 has 14 amino acids. Trimming took 4 bases from V and 3 from J, leaving 12 bases between them. In DNA form, the CDR3 reads TGTGCCATCAGTGCATCGCGGGACCACTATGGCTACACCTTC. It codes for CAISASRDHYGYTF.